This T cell receptor (beta chain) was found in a study of patients and donors after allogeneic stem cell transplantation. TCRdb used MiXCR to reprocess the RT-PCR reads, holding one entry per CDR3 protein. The table has about 960,000 distinct CDR3 sequences, about a sixth seen once; the top ten hold roughly 6%. This CDR3 is built from 15 residues. CDR1 and CDR2 (germline): SGDLS, YYNGEE. The V and J ends lost 0 bases and 6 bases respectively, with 12 bases between them. The sequence derives from a human donor who was either an allogeneic HSCT recipient or a stem cell or donor lymphocyte infusion donor (not recorded which). It is not recorded whose cells these are; they may come from a transplant donor. The genes are TRBV9 and TRBJ2-2, with a possible D match to TRBD2 (6 bases). Material: blood, either unsorted or a sorted T cell fraction (not recorded which). The CDR3 loop reads CASSVGGIGPGELFF. In DNA form, the CDR3 reads TGTGCCAGCAGCGTAGGCGGGATAGGGCCCGGGGAGCTGTTTTTT.